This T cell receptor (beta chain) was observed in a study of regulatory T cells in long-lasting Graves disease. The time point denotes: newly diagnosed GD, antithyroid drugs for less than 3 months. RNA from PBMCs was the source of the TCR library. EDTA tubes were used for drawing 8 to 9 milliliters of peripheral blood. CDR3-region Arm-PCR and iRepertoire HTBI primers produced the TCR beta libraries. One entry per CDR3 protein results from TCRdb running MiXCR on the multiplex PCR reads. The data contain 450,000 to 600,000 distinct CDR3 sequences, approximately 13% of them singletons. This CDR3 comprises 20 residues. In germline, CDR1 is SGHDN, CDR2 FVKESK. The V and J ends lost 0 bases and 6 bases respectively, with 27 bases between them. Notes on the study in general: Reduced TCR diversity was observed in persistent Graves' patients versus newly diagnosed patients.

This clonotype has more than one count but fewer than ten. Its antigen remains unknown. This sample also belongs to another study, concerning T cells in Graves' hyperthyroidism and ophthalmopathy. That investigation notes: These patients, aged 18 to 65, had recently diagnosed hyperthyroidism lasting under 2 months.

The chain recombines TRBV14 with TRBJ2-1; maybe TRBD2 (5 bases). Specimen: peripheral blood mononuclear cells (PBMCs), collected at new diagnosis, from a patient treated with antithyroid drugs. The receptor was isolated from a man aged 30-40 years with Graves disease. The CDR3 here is CASSQDRDSVGNIWFNEQFF. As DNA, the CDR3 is TGTGCCAGCAGCCAAGATCGGGATAGCGTGGGCAATATCTGGTTCAATGAGCAGTTCTTC.